The 22 T cell receptor beta chains given below trace back to one sample, sequenced in a study of cytomegalovirus exposure and HLA in healthy donors. Researchers ran the PCR with 60 Vbeta and 13 Jbeta primers. Sequenced by immunoSEQ multiplex PCR; TCRdb stores in-frame clones only, minus some. Here the sample spans some 200,000 clones, over 70% being singletons. Source material: PBMCs. Receptors were obtained from a man aged 50 or older in good health and CMV-seronegative.

V and J are TRBV2 and TRBJ2-2; weak D call: TRBD2 (6 bases). The CDR3 is 15 residues long. Trimming cost V 10 bases and J 3 bases, with 18 bases left between them. Germline CDR1 reads SNHLY; CDR2 reads FYNNEI. The DNA for the CDR3 is TGTGCCACCCATTACGGGGGACGGGACACCGGGGAGCTGTTTTTT. It is translated as CATHYGGRDTGELFF.

Remarks on this clone: Additional DNA sequences in this sample encode the identical CDR3. The CDR3 nucleotides are TGTGCCAGCAGCTTGGTAGGGGCTAACTTATACAATGAGCAGTTCTTC. Protein: CASSLVGANLYNEQFF. The chain uses TRBV5-6 and TRBJ2-1; D is possibly TRBD1 (5 bases). This CDR3 has 16 amino acids. Trimming pared 0 bases from V and 4 bases from J, leaving 14 bases between. Germline CDR1 and CDR2: SGHDT and YYEEEE. Supplemented by reference TRBV5-6 and TRBJ2-1, the full variable domain reads DAGVTQSPTHLIKTRGQQVTLRCSPKSGHDTVSWYQQALGQGPQFIFQYYEEEERQRGNFPDRFSGHQFPNYSSELNVNALLLGDSALYLCASSLVGANLYNEQFFGPGTRLTVL.

This clone was observed a handful of times. The rearrangement links TRBV18 to TRBJ1-1, with a tentative D call TRBD1 (6 bases). Germline V CDR1 and CDR2: KGHSH, LQKENI. V lost 3 bases to trimming and J lost 11 bases, with 10 bases between them. The CDR3 extends over 11 amino acids. The CDR3 DNA reads as TGTGCCAGCTCACCGGGGACACCGGCTTTCTTT. It encodes CASSPGTPAFF.

The chain uses TRBV6-1 and TRBJ2-2; D is ambiguous. Germline V gene lookup returns CDR1 MNHNS and CDR2 SASEGT. The CDR3 runs to 13 residues. Trimming removed 7 bases at V and 5 bases at J, with 11 bases between. The CDR3: CASTRIWTGELFF. The CDR3 DNA follows: TGTGCCAGCACGAGGATTTGGACCGGGGAGCTGTTTTTT.

This clone was seen a few times. The V gene is TRBV23-1, the J gene TRBJ1-5, with D possibly TRBD1 on 6 matching bases. TRBV23-1 is labeled an ORF, and its function is uncertain. V gave up 0 bases and J gave up 6 bases, with 18 bases separating them. The CDR3 loop spans 17 amino acids. The chain's CDR3 is CASSQSGGGAGFQPQHF. Here the CDR3 DNA reads TGCGCCAGCAGTCAATCTGGAGGGGGGGCTGGATTTCAGCCCCAGCATTTT.

This clone was counted between two and nine times. The V gene is TRBV5-6, the J gene TRBJ2-7, with 7 bases that match TRBD1. The trim removed 7 bases at V and 5 bases at J, leaving 12 bases unmatched. Germline CDR1 SGHDT, CDR2 YYEEEE. The CDR3 consists of 14 residues. The CDR3 sequence: CASLGRQGRNEQYF. The CDR3 DNA is TGTGCCAGCCTAGGTCGACAGGGACGGAACGAGCAGTACTTC. Full variable domain (outside the CDR3, taken from reference TRBV5-6 and TRBJ2-7): DAGVTQSPTHLIKTRGQQVTLRCSPKSGHDTVSWYQQALGQGPQFIFQYYEEEERQRGNFPDRFSGHQFPNYSSELNVNALLLGDSALYLCASLGRQGRNEQYFGPGTRLTVT.

V is TRBV5-4 and J is TRBJ2-7, with 11 bases fitting TRBD2. The V gene's germline CDR1 is SGHNT and CDR2 YYREEE (reference sequence). This CDR3 comprises 15 residues. The V segment lost 3 bases and the J segment 2 bases; nucleotides outside the gene matches: 4. The CDR3 DNA sequence: TGTGCCAGCAGCTCGGGGACTAGCGGAACCTACGAGCAGTACTTC. It yields the protein CASSSGTSGTYEQYF.

The J gene is TRBJ2-5, the V gene TRBV7-2, with D possibly TRBD1 on 5 matching bases. With the DNA end fitting TRBJ2-7 better, the J assignment may be wrong. The CDR3 length is 14 residues. The germline CDR1 and CDR2 sequences are SGHTA and FQGNSA. Here the CDR3 reads CASSLDRSSYEQYF. The CDR3 nucleotides read TGTGCCAGCAGCTTAGACAGGAGCTCCTACGAGCAGTACTTC.

This rearrangement joins TRBV7-9 to TRBJ1-4; TRBD1 aligns across 7 bases. Trimming cost V 3 bases and J 2 bases; bases outside gene matches: 6. Germline V gene data show CDR1 as SEHNR and CDR2 as FQNEAQ (reference sequence). The CDR3 runs to 16 residues. DNA of the CDR3: TGTGCCAGCAGCTTGGCAGGGGGAAGGACTAATGAAAAACTGTTTTTT. It is translated as CASSLAGGRTNEKLFF.

This clone was recorded a few times. V usage is TRBV7-2 and J usage is TRBJ2-7, with 11 bases fitting TRBD2. CDR3 length equals 17 residues. After removal of 5 bases from V and 2 bases from J, the junction contained 11 bases not matched to a gene. Germline V lookup: CDR1 SGHTA, CDR2 FQGNSA. The CDR3 here is CASSRLAGGLFPYEQYF. CDR3 coding DNA: TGTGCCAGCAGCCGTTTAGCGGGGGGGCTTTTCCCCTACGAGCAGTACTTC. The whole variable domain, filled in from reference TRBV7-2 and TRBJ2-7, reads GAGVSQSPSNKVTEKGKDVELRCDPISGHTALYWYRQSLGQGLEFLIYFQGNSAPDKSGLPSDRFSAERTGGSVSTLTIQRTQQEDSAVYLCASSRLAGGLFPYEQYFGPGTRLTVT.

This chain uses TRBV7-2 with TRBJ1-4; D unresolved. V was shortened by 5 bases and J by 8 bases, with 18 bases between the two germline ends. The CDR3 totals 15 residues. Looked up from germline, CDR1 is SGHTA and CDR2 is FQGNSA. The CDR3 nucleotides read TGTGCCAGCAGCCATAGTCCCTCCCTCGAAGAAAAACTGTTTTTT. Protein product: CASSHSPSLEEKLFF.

The chain recombines TRBV9 with TRBJ1-2; TRBD1 matches at 8 bases. The CDR3 loop spans 12 amino acids. Trimming at V came to 5 bases and at J to 4 bases, leaving 1 base not matched to a gene. Per germline, CDR1 SGDLS and CDR2 YYNGEE. CDR3 coding DNA: TGTGCCAGCAGTGACAGGGGCTATGGCTACACCTTC. Translation gives CASSDRGYGYTF. The whole variable domain, filled in from reference TRBV9 and TRBJ1-2, reads DSGVTQTPKHLITATGQRVTLRCSPRSGDLSVYWYQQSLDQGLQFLIQYYNGEERAKGNILERFSAQQFPDLHSELNLSSLELGDSALYFCASSDRGYGYTFGSGTRLTVV.

The gene calls are TRBV15 and TRBJ1-5; tentatively, D is TRBD1 (6 bases). Deletions cut 6 bases from V and 4 bases from J, with 10 bases between. The CDR3 covers 13 residues. In germline, CDR1 is LNHNV, CDR2 YYDKDF (reference sequence). Written as DNA, the CDR3 is TGTGCCACCAGGGGGACAATGAATCAGCCCCAGCATTTT. Translating gives CATRGTMNQPQHF.

This rearrangement joins TRBV7-2 to TRBJ1-4, with 11 bases lining up with TRBD1. Losses at the gene ends were 0 bases for V and 7 bases for J; bases not matched to a gene: 4. CDR3 length: 16 residues. Germline assignment: CDR1 SGHTA and CDR2 FQGNSA. The CDR3 loop reads CASSLAGQGAGEKLFF. Here the CDR3 DNA reads TGTGCCAGCAGCTTAGCAGGACAGGGGGCTGGTGAAAAACTGTTTTTT.

This clone was seen a handful of times. The chain combines TRBV21-1 with TRBJ2-3; no DNA check was done on the table's D call, TRBD1. TRBV21-1 is a listed pseudogene. This CDR3 comprises 16 residues. The CDR3 loop reads CASRYLPRGSTDTQYF. In nucleotides, the CDR3 is TGTGCCAGCAGATACCTTCCCAGGGGGAGCACAGATACGCAGTATTTT.

V and J are TRBV7-2 and TRBJ2-1; 9 bases fit TRBD2. CDR3 length equals 15 residues. The trim removed 5 bases at V and 8 bases at J, leaving 10 bases unmatched. CDR1 and CDR2 (germline): SGHTA, FQGNSA. CDR3 sequence: CASSISGGKVDEQFF. The CDR3 nucleotides are TGTGCCAGCAGCATTAGCGGGGGTAAGGTGGATGAGCAGTTCTTC.

The rearrangement joins TRBV18 to TRBJ2-7; TRBD2 might be the D (6 bases). Trimming stripped 3 bases from V and 5 bases from J, with 20 bases between. This CDR3 has 16 residues. In germline, CDR1 is KGHSH, CDR2 LQKENI. The CDR3 nucleotides are TGTGCCAGCTCACCGACGGAGGGCTCGATAAATCACGAGCAGTACTTC. Protein product: CASSPTEGSINHEQYF.

The chain recombines TRBV10-3 with TRBJ2-7; 7 bases map to TRBD2. The CDR3 is made up of 15 amino acids. V shed 0 bases, J shed 4 bases, and the junction held 6 bases outside the gene matches. CDR1 is ENHRY and CDR2 is SYGVKD in the germline V gene. The CDR3 sequence is CAISESTRGVYEQYF. The DNA for the CDR3 is TGTGCCATCAGTGAGTCCACACGGGGGGTGTACGAGCAGTACTTC.

V is TRBV9 and J is TRBJ1-3; 7 bases are a match to TRBD1. The trim removed 0 bases at V and 6 bases at J, leaving 6 bases unmatched. The germline V gene has CDR1 SGDLS and CDR2 YYNGEE. CDR3 length: 15 residues. The CDR3: CASSVADRVLNTIYF. The CDR3 DNA follows: TGTGCCAGCAGCGTAGCCGACAGGGTGCTAAACACCATATATTTT.

The J gene is TRBJ1-6, the V gene TRBV13; D might be TRBD1 (5 bases). The V gene lost 1 base and the J gene lost 0 bases, with 10 bases spanning the gap. The CDR3 totals 17 residues. In germline, CDR1 is PRHDT, CDR2 FYEKMQ (reference sequence). CDR3 amino acids: CASSLAAGVSYNSPLHF. In DNA, the CDR3 is TGTGCCAGCAGCTTAGCTGCGGGGGTCTCCTATAATTCACCCCTCCACTTT.

The chain is built from TRBV9 and TRBJ2-1; 7 nucleotides match TRBD1. The CDR3 is 14 residues long. V shed 3 bases and J 9 bases; nucleotides not matched to a gene: 9. CDR1 and CDR2 (germline): SGDLS, YYNGEE. CDR3 residues: CASSALVTGSEQFF. As DNA, the CDR3 is TGTGCCAGCAGCGCCCTAGTGACAGGGAGTGAGCAGTTCTTC.

This chain joins TRBV5-6 and TRBJ1-2; D may be TRBD1 (6 bases). Germline lookup yields CDR1 SGHDT and CDR2 YYEEEE. There are 12 residues in the CDR3. The V end lost 4 bases, the J end lost 4 bases, and 8 bases lay between the germline ends. CDR3 DNA: TGTGCCAGCAGCGAGGACAGCTATGGCTACACCTTC. This gives the protein CASSEDSYGYTF. Full variable domain (remainder filled in from reference TRBV5-6 and TRBJ1-2): DAGVTQSPTHLIKTRGQQVTLRCSPKSGHDTVSWYQQALGQGPQFIFQYYEEEERQRGNFPDRFSGHQFPNYSSELNVNALLLGDSALYLCASSEDSYGYTFGSGTRLTVV.